This TCR beta chain was observed in a study of OX40 agonist ivuxolimab in advanced cancers. Overall study context: Patients' therapy was ivuxolimab, an antibody that acts as an agonist of OX40 (CD134). Notes on the study in general: CD8+ T cells showed, on average, more clonal expansion than CD4+ cells. Both blood CD4+ and CD8+ T cells showed clonal growth by week 6 at 0.1 to 3.0 mg/kg.

On this clone itself: What it binds is not known.

Per germline, CDR1 MNHNS and CDR2 SASEGT. The V gene lost 2 bases and the J gene lost 4 bases, with 11 bases spanning the gap. The length of the CDR3 is 14 residues. The table came from immunoSEQ multiplex PCR; TCRdb's copy has only in-frame clones and leaves some out. The sample shows tens of thousands of clones, 92% of them seen only once. Blood sampling took place at baseline, cycle 4 day 1, and cycle 7 day 1. This TCR came from an adult with an advanced solid tumor such as melanoma, head and neck, liver or kidney cancer. This sample comprised CD4+ or CD8+ T cells sorted from blood, obtained in a trial of the OX40 agonist ivuxolimab. V usage is TRBV6-1 and J usage is TRBJ2-5; a weak D match, TRBD1 (5 bases). DNA of the CDR3: TGTGCCAGCAGTGAAATCAGGGTCCTAGAGACCCAGTACTTC. The encoded protein is CASSEIRVLETQYF.